The text below deals with one T cell receptor (beta chain). These data are taken from a study of CD8 T cells in Susac syndrome. Germline loops: CDR1 SNHLY, CDR2 FYNNEI. This CDR3 is 15 amino acids long. V dropped 10 bases and J dropped 8 bases, with 24 bases sitting between them. The T cells that were sequenced for TCR beta were CD8+ and CD4+ cells from blood. RNA totalling about 0.45 to 1 ug underwent reverse transcription with random hexamers. Via MiXCR, TCRdb re-called the immunoSEQ multiplex PCR reads, giving one row per CDR3 protein. The sample includes roughly 67,000 distinct CDR3 sequences, roughly 95% of them seen just once.

Sequencing used CD8+ T cells from PBMCs. This receptor was taken from a human donor with multiple sclerosis. The chain links TRBV2 to TRBJ1-3; perhaps TRBD1 as D (5 bases). DNA for the CDR3: TGTGCCATTCACCCGAAGGGTTCTTTAGGGGACACCATATATTTT. Translating it yields CAIHPKGSLGDTIYF.